These 5 T cell receptor beta chains were all obtained from the same sample, sequenced in a study of T cell responses to AZD1222 COVID-19 vaccine. Only in-frame clones appear in the TCRdb table, and some are missing; sequencing was by immunoSEQ multiplex PCR. The sample records about 160,000 clones, around 90% being singletons. The sequenced sample was peripheral blood, obtained 28 days after the second AZD1222 dose. All receptors derive from an adult who received the AZD1222 COVID-19 vaccine.

The rearrangement joins TRBV5-4 to TRBJ2-6; D assignment may be TRBD1 or TRBD2 (6 bases each). Germline assignment: CDR1 SGHNT and CDR2 YYREEE (reference sequence). The CDR3 contains 15 residues. Trimming stripped 3 bases from V and 0 bases from J, with 7 bases between. CDR3 residues: CASSSGASGANVLTF. CDR3 bases: TGTGCCAGCAGCTCGGGGGCCTCTGGGGCCAACGTCCTGACTTTC.

The CDR3 reads CASSRGVTNEKLFF. CDR3 nucleotide sequence: TGTGCCAGCAGTCGAGGGGTTACTAATGAAAAACTGTTTTTT. The rearrangement links TRBV2 to TRBJ1-4; possible D gene TRBD1, 5 bases. The germline CDR1 and CDR2 sequences are SNHLY and FYNNEI. The V gene lost 5 bases and the J gene lost 2 bases, with 9 bases spanning the gap. CDR3 size: 14 residues.

The chain uses TRBV5-5 and TRBJ2-7, with D possibly TRBD1 on 5 matching bases. V was trimmed by 0 bases and J by 0 bases, leaving 13 bases between them. Germline CDR1 is SGHKS and CDR2 is YYEKEE (reference sequence). The CDR3 is made up of 16 amino acids. This chain's CDR3 is CASSLGFQDTSYEQYF. Here the CDR3 DNA reads TGTGCCAGCAGCTTGGGTTTTCAGGACACCTCCTACGAGCAGTACTTC.

The rearrangement links TRBV2 to TRBJ1-4, with D perhaps TRBD1 (5 bases). Trimming took 7 bases from V and 8 from J, leaving 23 bases between them. Germline CDR1 and CDR2: SNHLY and FYNNEI. The CDR3 runs to 16 residues. The CDR3 nucleotides read TGTGCCAGCACCGACCCAAGAAGAAGGGGTAGGGAAAAACTGTTTTTT. Protein sequence: CASTDPRRRGREKLFF.

The rearrangement uses TRBV25-1 and TRBJ2-7, with 9 bases that match TRBD1. CDR3 length equals 14 residues. Germline CDR1 MGHDK, CDR2 SYGVNS. The V segment lost 5 bases and the J segment 7 bases; nucleotides outside the gene matches: 9. In nucleotides, the CDR3 is TGTGCCAGCAGTCTCCCCGGGACAGGGCGGGAGCAGTACTTC. This sequence encodes CASSLPGTGREQYF.